Shown below are 10 T cell receptor beta chains from a single sample sequenced in a study of radiotherapy plus CTLA-4 blockade in lung cancer. Method: immunoSEQ multiplex PCR; TCRdb's copy keeps in-frame clones and lacks some. Of fewer than 75,000 clones detected, around 86% appear once; the ten largest clones hold 35% to 45%. The sample here was peripheral blood, taken from a patient treated with radiotherapy plus ipilimumab. The source of these receptors is a human donor with non-small cell lung cancer that progressed on radiotherapy plus ipilimumab.

This clone was detected only a few times. The V and J genes are TRBV6-1 and TRBJ2-7, with 7 positions matching TRBD1. Germline assignment: CDR1 MNHNS and CDR2 SASEGT. V was pared by 4 bases and J by 9 bases, with 6 bases of the junction left unmatched. The length of the CDR3 is 12 residues. Here the CDR3 reads CASSAWTGLQYF. The DNA for the CDR3 is TGTGCCAGCAGTGCCTGGACAGGACTGCAGTACTTC.

The chain carries TRBV28 and TRBJ2-5; no clear D. Per germline, CDR1 MDHEN and CDR2 SYDVKM. This CDR3 has 14 amino acids. Between the trimmed V and J ends, which lost 3 bases and 0 bases, there was a span of 8 bases. This CDR3 is CASSFLGNQETQYF. DNA for the CDR3: TGTGCCAGCAGTTTTTTAGGGAACCAAGAGACCCAGTACTTC. Together with reference TRBV28 and TRBJ2-5, the CDR3 gives the full variable domain: DVKVTQSSRYLVKRTGEKVFLECVQDMDHENMFWYRQDPGLGLRLIYFSYDVKMKEKGDIPEGYSVSREKKERFSLILESASTNQTSMYLCASSFLGNQETQYFGPGTRLLVL.

This clone occurred a few times. The chain is built from TRBV10-3 and TRBJ2-2, with D unresolved. The CDR3 has 12 residues. CDR1 is ENHRY and CDR2 is SYGVKD in the germline V gene. V was pared by 11 bases and J by 5 bases, with 12 bases between. In DNA, the CDR3 is TGTGCCTCCGGGTATGATACCGGGGAGCTGTTTTTT. Its protein is CASGYDTGELFF.

The gene calls are TRBV6-5 and TRBJ2-5, with D possibly being TRBD1 or TRBD2 (5 bases each). The J call is uncertain, as TRBJ2-7 better fits the DNA end. The CDR3 totals 14 residues. Germline V gene lookup returns CDR1 MNHEY and CDR2 SVGAGI. The CDR3 sequence: CASSDRDGPYEQYF. The CDR3 region has the DNA TGTGCCAGCAGTGACCGGGACGGGCCCTACGAGCAGTACTTC.

This clone was picked up one time. The CDR3 loop reads CASALAGSDEQYF. CDR3 sequence (DNA): TGTGCCAGCGCACTAGCGGGATCTGACGAGCAGTACTTC. V usage is TRBV27 and J usage is TRBJ2-7; 10 positions match TRBD2. The germline V gene encodes CDR1 MNHEY and CDR2 SMNVEV (reference sequence). The CDR3 extends over 13 amino acids. V gave up 8 bases and J gave up 5 bases; unmatched junction bases: 6.

This sequence joins TRBV18 and TRBJ2-3, with D perhaps being TRBD1 or TRBD2 (5 bases each). Trimming removed 1 base from V and 4 bases from J, with 12 bases in between. The CDR3 length is 15 residues. Germline V gene data show CDR1 as KGHSH and CDR2 as LQKENI. The CDR3 protein is CASSPLLGTADTQYF. The CDR3 DNA is TGTGCCAGCTCACCACTTTTAGGGACGGCAGATACGCAGTATTTT.

This clone appeared a few times. The chain is built from TRBV4-1 and TRBJ2-3; the D gene is possibly TRBD1 (5 bases). V was trimmed by 3 bases and J by 0 bases, leaving 13 bases between them. This CDR3 has 16 amino acids. The germline V gene encodes CDR1 MGHRA and CDR2 YSYEKL. The CDR3 loop reads CASSHSGQYSTDTQYF. The CDR3 nucleotides read TGCGCCAGCAGCCATTCAGGGCAGTATAGCACAGATACGCAGTATTTT.

The genes are TRBV30 and TRBJ2-1; a weak D match, TRBD2 (6 bases). The CDR3 has 16 amino acids. V was clipped by 0 bases and J by 8 bases, with 20 bases between them. From germline, CDR1 is GTSNPN and CDR2 SVGIG (reference sequence). CDR3 sequence reads: CAWSVLVRRARDEQFF. CDR3 nucleotide sequence: TGTGCCTGGAGTGTACTGGTCAGGAGGGCCAGGGATGAGCAGTTCTTC.

The chain combines TRBV4-1 with TRBJ2-7; 9 bases match TRBD1. With V trimmed by 3 bases and J by 0 bases, 3 bases remained unmatched. CDR3 length: 15 residues. Germline CDR1 MGHRA, CDR2 YSYEKL. This chain's CDR3 is CASSHGTGSSYEQYF. In nucleotides, the CDR3 is TGCGCCAGCAGCCACGGGACAGGGAGCTCCTACGAGCAGTACTTC.

The count of this clone is one. This chain links TRBV7-2 with TRBJ1-5; TRBD1 is a possible D gene (5 bases). V shed 4 bases and J shed 7 bases, with 26 bases lying between them. Per the germline V gene, CDR1 is SGHTA and CDR2 is FQGNSA. The CDR3 length is 18 residues. Here the CDR3 DNA reads TGTGCCAGCAGCTCCCCATTAGGAACAGGCCCGAACGGGCAGCCCCAGCATTTT. Amino acids: CASSSPLGTGPNGQPQHF.